The 24 T cell receptor beta chains reported below all come from one sample, sequenced in a study of shared clonotypes between healthy human individuals. TCRdb keeps only in-frame clones here, not all; method: immunoSEQ multiplex PCR. This table holds about 2.4 million clones, around nine tenths found once. The sample comprised naive CD4+ T cells sorted from blood. As to subset: CD45RA+ positively selected. The origin of the receptors is a young man in good health.

The rearrangement uses TRBV30 and TRBJ1-1; D gene unclear. Per germline, CDR1 GTSNPN and CDR2 SVGIG (reference sequence). The CDR3 consists of 12 residues. With 2 bases removed from V and 11 bases from J, the gap between germline ends came to 15 bases. As DNA, the CDR3 is TGTGCCTGGAGTCGAGAAGCCCGAAAGGCTTTCTTT. Translation: CAWSREARKAFF.

The chain couples TRBV5-1 to TRBJ2-7, with 8 bases aligning to TRBD2. The J segment lost 4 bases and the V segment lost 0 bases, leaving 6 bases of the junction unmatched. The CDR3 is made up of 15 amino acids. Germline-derived CDR1 and CDR2 are SGHRS and YFSETQ. Here the CDR3 reads CASSLDTSGDYEQYF. The CDR3 region has the DNA TGCGCCAGCAGCTTGGATACTAGCGGAGATTACGAGCAGTACTTC. The variable domain in full, completed from reference TRBV5-1 and TRBJ2-7, reads KAGVTQTPRYLIKTRGQQVTLSCSPISGHRSVSWYQQTPGQGLQFLFEYFSETQRNKGNFPGRFSGRQFSNSRSEMNVSTLELGDSALYLCASSLDTSGDYEQYFGPGTRLTVT.

This chain uses TRBV4-1 with TRBJ1-4; D gene uncertain. Trimming left V 4 bases short and J 8 bases short, with 8 bases between. Germline V CDR1 and CDR2: MGHRA, YSYEKL. The CDR3 runs 12 residues. In DNA, the CDR3 is TGCGCCAGCAGCCCCCCTAGCGAAAAACTGTTTTTT. Its translation: CASSPPSEKLFF.

The V and J genes are TRBV7-2 and TRBJ2-3; a weak D match, TRBD1 (6 bases). Trimming pared 3 bases from V and 2 bases from J, leaving 9 bases between. CDR1 is SGHTA, CDR2 FQGNSA, per germline. This CDR3 is built from 14 residues. The CDR3 region has the DNA TGTGCCAGCAGCTTCACAGGGTACACAGATACGCAGTATTTT. This encodes CASSFTGYTDTQYF.

The chain links TRBV19 to TRBJ2-3; perhaps TRBD1 as D (5 bases). The germline CDR1 and CDR2 sequences are LNHDA and SQIVND (reference sequence). Trimming removed 6 bases from V and 0 bases from J, with 10 bases in between. The CDR3 is 14 residues long. CDR3 nucleotides: TGTGCCAGTAGCTTTACAGGAAGCACAGATACGCAGTATTTT. Its protein is CASSFTGSTDTQYF.

V and J are TRBV28 and TRBJ2-2; D is tentatively TRBD1 or TRBD2 (5 bases each). Germline CDR1 MDHEN, CDR2 SYDVKM. V lost 4 bases to trimming and J lost 5 bases, with 8 bases between them. This CDR3 spans 13 amino acids. The CDR3 DNA reads as TGTGCCAGCAGTTGGGGGTCTACCGGGGAGCTGTTTTTT. This translates into CASSWGSTGELFF.

This chain links TRBV2 with TRBJ2-5; tentative D call: TRBD2 (6 bases). Germline CDR1 and CDR2: SNHLY and FYNNEI. This CDR3 comprises 15 residues. V lost 6 bases to trimming and J lost 2 bases, with 16 bases between them. CDR3 in amino acids: CASRAQLASQETQYF. DNA for the CDR3: TGTGCCAGCAGGGCCCAACTAGCCTCTCAAGAGACCCAGTACTTC.

This clone has a handful of counts. The genes are TRBV2 and TRBJ1-1; no clear D. V lost 5 bases and J 5 bases, leaving 9 bases between the germline ends. Germline lookup yields CDR1 SNHLY and CDR2 FYNNEI. The CDR3 length is 12 residues. The CDR3 loop is CASSQMPTEAFF. CDR3 coding DNA: TGTGCCAGCAGTCAGATGCCGACTGAAGCTTTCTTT.

About this clone: Different DNA sequences within this sample yield the same CDR3. The V call is TRBV5-1, the J call TRBJ2-7, with D unresolved. The CDR3 extends over 14 amino acids. Trimming cost V 4 bases and J 2 bases, with 13 bases left between them. Per germline, CDR1 SGHRS and CDR2 YFSETQ. CDR3 in DNA: TGCGCCAGCAGCCCCAGGACGGACCCCTACGAGCAGTACTTC. Residues: CASSPRTDPYEQYF.

For the CDR3, the DNA is TGTGCCAGCTCACCACGTACGGACAGGAACACTGAAGCTTTCTTT. This translates into CASSPRTDRNTEAFF. V gene TRBV18 combines with J gene TRBJ1-1; a weak D match, TRBD1 (6 bases). V lost 1 base and J 1 base, leaving 10 bases between the germline ends. Germline V gene lookup returns CDR1 KGHSH and CDR2 LQKENI. This CDR3 is built from 15 residues.

V usage is TRBV7-2 and J usage is TRBJ1-2; D gene uncertain. Trimming removed 1 base from V and 4 bases from J, with 13 bases in between. CDR1 SGHTA and CDR2 FQGNSA come from the germline V gene. There are 15 residues in the CDR3. This CDR3 reads CASSLGTLAGYGYTF. Here the CDR3 DNA reads TGTGCCAGCAGCTTAGGGACTCTGGCAGGCTATGGCTACACCTTC.

In this sample, this clone turned up once. The chain is built from TRBV5-1 and TRBJ2-7, with a possible D match to TRBD1 (6 bases). CDR3 length equals 15 residues. In germline, CDR1 is SGHRS, CDR2 YFSETQ. V was trimmed by 4 bases and J by 0 bases, leaving 14 bases between them. CDR3 nucleotide sequence: TGCGCCAGCAGCCTACCGGGACAACTCTCCTACGAGCAGTACTTC. It yields the protein CASSLPGQLSYEQYF.

The chain has TRBV25-1 and TRBJ2-7; a weak D match, TRBD1 (5 bases). V was clipped by 3 bases and J by 3 bases, with 15 bases between them. Germline V gene sequence: CDR1 MGHDK, CDR2 SYGVNS. The CDR3 runs to 15 residues. CDR3 in amino acids: CASSEDKGFSYEQYF. The DNA of the CDR3 is TGTGCCAGCAGTGAGGATAAGGGGTTTAGCTACGAGCAGTACTTC.

The chain links TRBV5-5 to TRBJ1-5, with no clear D. Trimming pared 0 bases from V and 5 bases from J, leaving 9 bases between. Germline CDR1 reads SGHKS; CDR2 reads YYEKEE (reference sequence). The CDR3 covers 14 residues. This chain's CDR3 is CASSLEGPHQPQHF. CDR3 nucleotide sequence: TGTGCCAGCAGCTTGGAAGGACCTCATCAGCCCCAGCATTTT.

This chain joins TRBV19 and TRBJ2-7, with 7 bases fitting TRBD2. V lost 5 bases to trimming and J lost 2 bases; unmatched junction nucleotides: 9. The CDR3 totals 15 residues. In germline, CDR1 is LNHDA, CDR2 SQIVND (reference sequence). In nucleotides, the CDR3 is TGTGCCAGTAGTGCTTCGACTAGCACAGCCTACGAGCAGTACTTC. It translates to CASSASTSTAYEQYF.

The CDR3: CASSRIGTTSTDTQYF. Here the CDR3 DNA reads TGTGCCAGCAGTAGAATCGGGACAACTAGCACAGATACGCAGTATTTT. The V gene is TRBV6-6, the J gene TRBJ2-3; D is possibly TRBD1 (6 bases). The CDR3 totals 16 residues. V shed 5 bases and J shed 0 bases, with 15 bases lying between them. Germline V CDR1 and CDR2: MNHNY, SVGAGI (reference sequence).

V gene TRBV28 combines with J gene TRBJ2-3, with no clear D. CDR1 MDHEN and CDR2 SYDVKM come from the germline V gene. The CDR3 runs to 14 residues. Trimming removed 5 bases at V and 3 bases at J, with 12 bases between. In DNA form, the CDR3 reads TGTGCCAGCAGTCCACCCGACGGAACAGATACGCAGTATTTT. It is translated as CASSPPDGTDTQYF.

The chain is built from TRBV6-1 and TRBJ2-3; tentatively, D is TRBD2 (7 bases). The CDR3 spans 15 residues. Germline V gene sequence: CDR1 MNHNS, CDR2 SASEGT. Trimming took off 10 bases at V and 4 bases at J, with 21 bases between the two ends. The CDR3 loop reads CATNQGRAGADTQYF. CDR3 coding DNA: TGTGCCACCAATCAGGGGAGGGCAGGGGCAGATACGCAGTATTTT.

CDR3 sequence: CAWNGVSGRNEQFF. The CDR3 nucleotides are TGTGCCTGGAATGGGGTTAGCGGGAGGAATGAGCAGTTCTTC. This chain uses TRBV30 with TRBJ2-1; 10 bases are a match to TRBD2. After removal of 4 bases from V and 7 bases from J, the junction contained 7 bases not matched to a gene. Germline CDR1 GTSNPN, CDR2 SVGIG (reference sequence). CDR3 size: 14 residues. Using reference TRBV30 and TRBJ2-1 for the parts outside the CDR3, the full variable domain is SQTIHQWPATLVQPVGSPLSLECTVEGTSNPNLYWYRQAAGRGLQLLFYSVGIGQISSEVPQNLSASRPQDRQFILSSKKLLLSDSGFYLCAWNGVSGRNEQFFGPGTRLTVL.

Remarks on this clone: The sample has other DNA sequences that encode this CDR3 too. The chain joins TRBV5-1 to TRBJ2-1; TRBD2 matches 9 bases. The CDR3 runs to 15 residues. CDR1 SGHRS and CDR2 YFSETQ come from the germline V gene. V trimming: 0 bases; J trimming: 4 bases; junction bases outside the gene matches: 2. CDR3 region: CASSLGLAGYNEQFF. In DNA, the CDR3 is TGCGCCAGCAGCTTGGGCCTAGCGGGGTACAATGAGCAGTTCTTC.

V and J are TRBV6-6 and TRBJ2-7, with D perhaps TRBD1 or TRBD2 (5 bases each). CDR3 length: 16 residues. V was pared by 3 bases and J by 5 bases, with 20 bases between. Germline lookup yields CDR1 MNHNY and CDR2 SVGAGI (reference sequence). The CDR3 DNA follows: TGTGCCAGCAGTTATTCCCACCAAATTCGGGGCAACGAGCAGTACTTC. As protein: CASSYSHQIRGNEQYF.

V and J are TRBV15 and TRBJ1-2; D uncertain. V gave up 1 base and J gave up 4 bases, with 10 bases separating them. The CDR3 length is 14 residues. Germline V gene data show CDR1 as LNHNV and CDR2 as YYDKDF (reference sequence). Here the CDR3 DNA reads TGTGCCACCAGCAGAGTACGACTGAGCTATGGCTACACCTTC. The encoded protein is CATSRVRLSYGYTF.

This clone was counted a single time. Other DNA sequences within the sample encode an identical CDR3. DNA of the CDR3: TGTGCCAGCAGTTCCGGAGCCCGAGGGACCCAGTACTTC. This codes for CASSSGARGTQYF. The chain carries TRBV6-5 and TRBJ2-5; no clear D gene. The CDR3 has 13 amino acids. The germline CDR1 and CDR2 sequences are MNHEY and SVGAGI. Trimming shortened V by 4 bases and J by 7 bases, and 13 bases separated the two germline ends.

The chain uses TRBV30 and TRBJ1-1; 8 bases line up with TRBD1. Per germline, CDR1 GTSNPN and CDR2 SVGIG (reference sequence). The CDR3 loop spans 14 amino acids. V lost 5 bases to trimming and J lost 1 base; unmatched junction nucleotides: 6. This CDR3 reads CAWDRGSRNTEAFF. Here the CDR3 DNA reads TGTGCCTGGGACAGGGGTTCTCGGAACACTGAAGCTTTCTTT.